This TCR beta chain derives from a study of T cells in Graves' hyperthyroidism and ophthalmopathy. Remarks on this clonotype: As yet, its antigen is unknown.

What was amplified from RNA transcripts were TCR beta CDR3 regions. With the HTBI primer set, the TCR CDR3 went through a first round of RT-PCR. TCRdb reprocessed the multiplex PCR reads via MiXCR and lists one record per CDR3 protein. The sample lists approximately 700,000 distinct CDR3 sequences, about 45% occurring once. Uncontrolled infection, other autoimmune disease, pregnancy or lactation excluded patients. Diagnosis relied on clinical symptoms, serum thyroxine and TRAb, thyroid ultrasound and orbital computed tomography. Germline CDR1 and CDR2: SGHNT and YENEEA. The junction had 8 bases not matched to a gene; V was cut back by 3 bases and J by 7 bases. The CDR3 consists of 15 residues. General study points: Most thyroid clonotypes expanded above 0.001 were also detected in blood.

This sequence joins TRBV11-3 and TRBJ1-4; 7 bases map to TRBD1. Sequences were obtained from peripheral blood or thyroid tissue (not recorded which). The origin of this receptor is an adult man with Graves' disease, either hyperthyroidism or ophthalmopathy (not recorded which). The CDR3 region has the DNA TGTGCCAGCAGCTTGGAGGGACAGCCCTTTGAAAAACTGTTTTTT. It is translated as CASSLEGQPFEKLFF.